These 30 T cell receptor beta chains originate from one sample sequenced in a study of CD8 T cells in Susac syndrome. Random-hexamer reverse transcription was applied to about 0.45 to 1 ug RNA. TCRdb used MiXCR to reprocess the immunoSEQ multiplex PCR reads, holding one entry per CDR3 protein. The profile covers 170,000 or so distinct CDR3 sequences, with approximately 93% appearing a single time and roughly 0.097% taken by the ten largest. The specimen sequenced was CD4+ T cells from PBMCs. The origin of the receptors is a human donor with multiple sclerosis.

V and J are TRBV25-1 and TRBJ1-2, with unresolved D. Germline V gene data show CDR1 as MGHDK and CDR2 as SYGVNS. The CDR3 has 13 residues. V lost 2 bases and J 1 base, leaving 5 bases between the germline ends. This CDR3 reads CASSEGINYGYTF. The CDR3 region has the DNA TGTGCCAGCAGTGAAGGGATTAACTATGGCTACACCTTC.

The chain couples TRBV18 to TRBJ1-6, with a possible D match to TRBD1 (5 bases). There are 14 residues in the CDR3. V was clipped by 6 bases and J by 7 bases, with 13 bases between them. Per germline, CDR1 KGHSH and CDR2 LQKENI. The CDR3: CASSIDSTNSPLHF. In DNA, the CDR3 is TGTGCCAGCTCCATCGACAGCACGAATTCACCCCTCCACTTT. The entire variable domain, with the rest obtained from reference TRBV18 and TRBJ1-6, is as follows: NAGVMQNPRHLVRRRGQEARLRCSPMKGHSHVYWYRQLPEEGLKFMVYLQKENIIDESGMPKERFSAEFPKEGPSILRIQQVVRGDSAAYFCASSIDSTNSPLHFGNGTRLTVT.

The chain combines TRBV5-1 with TRBJ2-2; a weak D match, TRBD1 (5 bases). V was cut by 4 bases and J by 5 bases, with 12 bases left in between. Germline V gene sequence: CDR1 SGHRS, CDR2 YFSETQ. CDR3 length: 14 amino acids. This CDR3 reads CASSPASGTGELFF. The DNA of the CDR3 is TGCGCCAGCAGCCCTGCTTCAGGGACCGGGGAGCTGTTTTTT.

This chain joins TRBV3-1 and TRBJ1-1; possible D gene TRBD1, 5 bases. Trimming removed 1 base at V and 7 bases at J, with 10 bases between. The CDR3 is 13 residues long. Germline V gives CDR1 LGHDT, CDR2 YNNKEL (reference sequence). CDR3: CASSQVQGLEAFF. CDR3 in DNA: TGTGCCAGCAGCCAAGTGCAGGGACTTGAAGCTTTCTTT.

The CDR3 here is CASTVGPNYGYTF. The DNA of the CDR3 is TGTGCCAGCACCGTGGGCCCTAACTATGGCTACACCTTC. V gene TRBV25-1 combines with J gene TRBJ1-2; unclear D gene. V gave up 7 bases and J gave up 0 bases, with 9 bases separating them. This CDR3 is 13 amino acids long. Germline CDR1 reads MGHDK; CDR2 reads SYGVNS.

The chain joins TRBV10-3 to TRBJ2-5, with no clear D. The length of the CDR3 is 15 residues. Trimming took off 0 bases at V and 2 bases at J, with 10 bases between the two ends. CDR1 and CDR2 (germline): ENHRY, SYGVKD. CDR3 nucleotides: TGTGCCATCAGTGAGTCGGTCGTCAGTCAAGAGACCCAGTACTTC. Its translation: CAISESVVSQETQYF.

This chain links TRBV3-1 with TRBJ1-2; 9 nucleotides match TRBD1. Germline V gives CDR1 LGHDT, CDR2 YNNKEL (reference sequence). The CDR3 sequence is 14 residues long. V trimming: 4 bases; J trimming: 8 bases; junction bases outside the gene matches: 8. This CDR3 reads CASSLEQGAGGYTF. In nucleotides, the CDR3 is TGTGCCAGCAGCCTCGAACAGGGGGCAGGAGGCTACACCTTC.

Notes on this clonotype: Its ends do not fully match the called genes, so a read error is possible. The chain links TRBV27 to TRBJ2-1; D gene ambiguous. Per germline, CDR1 MNHEY and CDR2 SMNVEV (reference sequence). The CDR3 loop spans 15 amino acids. The CDR3 is CASSFRSTSSNEQFF. CDR3 nucleotide sequence: TGTGCCAGCAGTTTCCGCTCGACGTCCTCCAATGAGCAGTTCTTC.

The chain links TRBV19 to TRBJ1-1, with 7 bases matching TRBD1. The CDR3 has 14 amino acids. CDR1 and CDR2 (germline): LNHDA, SQIVND (reference sequence). V lost 3 bases to trimming and J lost 1 base; unmatched junction nucleotides: 2. CDR3 protein: CASSIGTANTEAFF. The DNA for the CDR3 is TGTGCCAGTAGTATCGGGACAGCGAACACTGAAGCTTTCTTT. The variable domain in full, completed from reference TRBV19 and TRBJ1-1, reads DGGITQSPKYLFRKEGQNVTLSCEQNLNHDAMYWYRQDPGQGLRLIYYSQIVNDFQKGDIAEGYSVSREKKESFPLTVTSAQKNPTAFYLCASSIGTANTEAFFGQGTRLTVV.

V gene TRBV5-1 combines with J gene TRBJ2-1, with D unclear. Germline V gene lookup returns CDR1 SGHRS and CDR2 YFSETQ. Trimming removed 4 bases at V and 3 bases at J, with 11 bases between. The CDR3 has 14 residues. CDR3 nucleotide sequence: TGCGCCAGCAGCCCGGGTGGGGACTACAATGAGCAGTTCTTC. As protein: CASSPGGDYNEQFF.

The chain employs TRBV6-5 and TRBJ2-4, with D perhaps matching TRBD2 (6 bases). The CDR3 consists of 13 residues. In germline, CDR1 is MNHEY, CDR2 SVGAGI. V lost 2 bases and J 12 bases, leaving 14 bases between the germline ends. The CDR3 reads CASSYPGTRNQYF. The DNA of the CDR3 is TGTGCCAGCAGTTACCCGGGGACTCGAAATCAGTACTTC.

J is TRBJ2-3 and V is TRBV20-1; 11 nucleotides line up with TRBD2. This CDR3 is built from 15 residues. J was trimmed by 4 bases and V by 6 bases; bases with no gene match: 9. Germline CDR1 DFQATT, CDR2 SNEGSKA (reference sequence). The CDR3 region is CSARWASGGPDTQYF. CDR3 in DNA: TGCAGTGCCCGATGGGCTAGCGGGGGGCCAGATACGCAGTATTTT.

This clonotype was seen just once. This rearrangement joins TRBV28 to TRBJ2-2; either TRBD1 or TRBD2 may fit D (5 bases each). CDR1 and CDR2 from the germline V gene are MDHEN and SYDVKM. The V end was cut by 7 bases, the J end by 4 bases, with 19 bases between. This CDR3 contains 16 residues. The CDR3 protein is CASINGGLSRTGELFF. CDR3 DNA sequence: TGTGCCAGCATCAATGGGGGTTTGAGTCGCACCGGGGAGCTGTTTTTT.

The rearrangement links TRBV10-3 to TRBJ2-1; no clear D. This CDR3 has 16 amino acids. Deletions cut 2 bases from V and 5 bases from J, with 16 bases between. Per the germline V gene, CDR1 is ENHRY and CDR2 is SYGVKD. The CDR3 loop is CAISERQLLTDNEQFF. The CDR3 nucleotides are TGTGCCATCAGTGAGAGGCAGCTCCTTACCGACAATGAGCAGTTCTTC.

V gene TRBV7-2 combines with J gene TRBJ2-3, with a possible D match to TRBD2 (7 bases). The ends were cut back, 4 bases at V and 3 bases at J, with 17 bases in the middle. The CDR3 loop spans 16 amino acids. CDR1 and CDR2 from the germline V gene are SGHTA and FQGNSA. CDR3 DNA: TGTGCCAGCAGCTGGGGCGCGGGGGCTGGTACAGATACGCAGTATTTT. It yields the protein CASSWGAGAGTDTQYF.

The CDR3 coding sequence is TGCGCCAGCAGCCAAAGACAGGGACGTTCCTACGAGCAGTACTTC. This sequence encodes CASSQRQGRSYEQYF. The chain couples TRBV4-3 to TRBJ2-7; 7 bases line up with TRBD1. V dropped 2 bases and J dropped 1; count of bases not matched to a gene: 5. The germline gives CDR1 LGHNA, CDR2 YSLEER. This CDR3 has 15 residues.

The chain uses TRBV20-1 and TRBJ2-6; D might be TRBD2 (5 bases). Germline V gene sequence: CDR1 DFQATT, CDR2 SNEGSKA (reference sequence). Trimming removed 3 bases at V and 2 bases at J, with 11 bases between. The CDR3 runs 15 residues. This chain's CDR3 is CSASREGAGANVLTF. The DNA for the CDR3 is TGCAGTGCTAGTCGCGAGGGAGCTGGGGCCAACGTCCTGACTTTC.

This chain links TRBV9 with TRBJ2-5; D may match TRBD1 or TRBD2 (6 bases each). Germline CDR1 and CDR2: SGDLS and YYNGEE. V lost 1 base and J 2 bases, leaving 9 bases between the germline ends. This CDR3 contains 14 residues. CDR3 nucleotide sequence: TGTGCCAGCAGCGTACAAGGGGGGCAAGAGACCCAGTACTTC. Its protein product is CASSVQGGQETQYF.

The rearrangement uses TRBV28 and TRBJ2-5; TRBD2 is a possible D gene (6 bases). The germline gives CDR1 MDHEN, CDR2 SYDVKM. The CDR3 consists of 15 residues. Trimming removed 4 bases at V and 2 bases at J, with 14 bases between. The CDR3 region has the DNA TGTGCCAGCAGTTCAGGCGGGACCAGTCAAGAGACCCAGTACTTC. Its translation is CASSSGGTSQETQYF.

This clonotype was seen once. The rearrangement links TRBV5-1 to TRBJ2-7; D might be TRBD2 (5 bases). The CDR3 is 14 residues long. Germline assignment: CDR1 SGHRS and CDR2 YFSETQ. V lost 6 bases and J 3 bases, leaving 16 bases between the germline ends. The CDR3 nucleotides are TGCGCCAGCACCCGGGAATCGCCTGGCTACGAGCAGTACTTC. Translated: CASTRESPGYEQYF. Together with reference TRBV5-1 and TRBJ2-7, the CDR3 gives the full variable domain: KAGVTQTPRYLIKTRGQQVTLSCSPISGHRSVSWYQQTPGQGLQFLFEYFSETQRNKGNFPGRFSGRQFSNSRSEMNVSTLELGDSALYLCASTRESPGYEQYFGPGTRLTVT.

The chain is built from TRBV3-1 and TRBJ1-6, with TRBD1 matching 7 bases. The V gene end was trimmed by 6 bases and the J gene end by 6 bases; junction bases not matched to a gene: 5. Germline loops: CDR1 LGHDT, CDR2 YNNKEL (reference sequence). The CDR3 is 14 residues long. CDR3 in amino acids: CASSSRDSNSPLHF. CDR3 DNA: TGTGCCAGCAGTTCCCGGGACAGTAATTCACCCCTCCACTTT.

The chain is built from TRBV5-1 and TRBJ1-2; TRBD1 matches 9 bases. The CDR3 loop spans 15 amino acids. V shed 3 bases and J 4 bases; nucleotides not matched to a gene: 7. The germline V gene has CDR1 SGHRS and CDR2 YFSETQ. This CDR3 is CASSSPTGGSYGYTF. The CDR3, as DNA: TGCGCCAGCAGCTCCCCGACAGGGGGTAGCTATGGCTACACCTTC.

The chain uses TRBV7-9 and TRBJ2-3; D perhaps matches TRBD1 (6 bases). This CDR3 has 15 amino acids. Trimming took 5 bases from V and 4 from J, leaving 16 bases between them. Germline V gene data show CDR1 as SEHNR and CDR2 as FQNEAQ (reference sequence). The DNA for the CDR3 is TGTGCCAGCAGCCTGGCCACAGGGTCAGCAGATACGCAGTATTTT. Encoded protein: CASSLATGSADTQYF.

The chain combines TRBV5-1 with TRBJ1-5; D is ambiguous. The CDR3 runs to 18 residues. Trimming shortened V by 7 bases and J by 0 bases, and 23 bases separated the two germline ends. Germline V gene data show CDR1 as SGHRS and CDR2 as YFSETQ. The CDR3 DNA reads TGCGCCAGCTCAATCAAACCTAGGACGCCTGATAGCAATCAGCCCCAGCATTTT. Translating gives CASSIKPRTPDSNQPQHF.

The chain carries TRBV14 and TRBJ2-3, with D tentatively TRBD2 (6 bases). Germline CDR1 is SGHDN and CDR2 is FVKESK. The length of the CDR3 is 14 residues. V was cut by 1 base and J by 8 bases, with 13 bases left in between. CDR3 protein: CASSQGLVTGTQYF. CDR3 DNA: TGTGCCAGCAGCCAAGGACTAGTCACTGGTACGCAGTATTTT.

This rearrangement joins TRBV19 to TRBJ1-1; D is perhaps TRBD1 (5 bases). V was clipped by 7 bases and J by 3 bases, with 12 bases between them. Germline CDR1 reads LNHDA; CDR2 reads SQIVND (reference sequence). The CDR3 is 13 residues long. CDR3 in amino acids: CASTPGGHTEAFF. In DNA, the CDR3 is TGTGCCAGTACCCCCGGGGGACACACTGAAGCTTTCTTT. Filled out from reference TRBV19 and TRBJ1-1, the complete variable domain reads DGGITQSPKYLFRKEGQNVTLSCEQNLNHDAMYWYRQDPGQGLRLIYYSQIVNDFQKGDIAEGYSVSREKKESFPLTVTSAQKNPTAFYLCASTPGGHTEAFFGQGTRLTVV.

V usage is TRBV29-1 and J usage is TRBJ2-3; the D call may be TRBD1 or TRBD2 (7 bases each). Germline CDR1 and CDR2: SQVTM and ANQGSEA. V was shortened by 7 bases and J by 2 bases, with 13 bases between the two germline ends. The CDR3 has 13 residues. The CDR3 DNA sequence: TGCAGCGGCAGGGGGGGGGTCACAGATACGCAGTATTTT. Amino acid sequence: CSGRGGVTDTQYF.

CDR3 region: CASSYRRATSGSLDTQYF. In DNA, the CDR3 is TGTGCCAGCAGTTACCGCCGGGCCACTAGCGGGTCCTTAGATACGCAGTATTTT. The rearrangement joins TRBV6-5 to TRBJ2-3; 9 bases agree with TRBD2. Germline CDR1 is MNHEY and CDR2 is SVGAGI. The junction had 14 bases not matched to a gene; V was cut back by 2 bases and J by 5 bases. This CDR3 comprises 18 residues.

This chain connects TRBV9 to TRBJ2-1; 11 nucleotides agree with TRBD2. The CDR3 is 15 amino acids. Per the germline V gene, CDR1 is SGDLS and CDR2 is YYNGEE. Unmatched junction bases numbered 3, after V lost 2 bases and J lost 5 bases. The CDR3 nucleotides are TGTGCCAGCAGCGTGGGACTAGCGGTGAACAATGAGCAGTTCTTC. Encoded protein: CASSVGLAVNNEQFF. Combining the CDR3 with reference TRBV9 and TRBJ2-1 gives the whole variable domain DSGVTQTPKHLITATGQRVTLRCSPRSGDLSVYWYQQSLDQGLQFLIQYYNGEERAKGNILERFSAQQFPDLHSELNLSSLELGDSALYFCASSVGLAVNNEQFFGPGTRLTVL.

CDR3 bases: TGTGCCAGCAGAACTAACCTCGTTCTAGCTAGAAACTCCTACGAGCAGTACTTC. Protein: CASRTNLVLARNSYEQYF. The chain uses TRBV27 and TRBJ2-7, with D possibly being TRBD2 (5 bases). Trimming stripped 6 bases from V and 0 bases from J, with 24 bases between. This CDR3 is built from 18 residues. CDR1 is MNHEY and CDR2 is SMNVEV in the germline V gene (reference sequence).